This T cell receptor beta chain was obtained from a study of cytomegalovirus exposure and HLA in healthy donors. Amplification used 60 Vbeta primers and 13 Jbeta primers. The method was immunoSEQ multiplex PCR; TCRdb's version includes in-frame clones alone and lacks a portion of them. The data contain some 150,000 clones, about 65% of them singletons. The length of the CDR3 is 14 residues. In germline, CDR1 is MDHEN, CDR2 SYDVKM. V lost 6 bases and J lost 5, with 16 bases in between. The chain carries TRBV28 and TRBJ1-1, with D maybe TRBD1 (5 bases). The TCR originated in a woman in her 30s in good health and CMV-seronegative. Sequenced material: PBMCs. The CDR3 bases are TGTGCCAGCAGCTTCACACCAGGGCGTACTGAAGCTTTCTTT. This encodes CASSFTPGRTEAFF.